This T cell receptor beta chain was found in a study of T cell responses to AZD1222 COVID-19 vaccine. Broader study findings: Repertoires were obtained solely post-peak T cell response. Nearly half of unique spike-specific TCRs reportedly avoided B.1.351 and B.1.1.7 mutated regions.

Of note for this clone: What it binds is not known.

This CDR3 has 19 residues. CDR1 and CDR2 (germline): PRHDT, FYEKMQ (reference sequence). V lost 5 bases to trimming and J lost 2 bases; unmatched junction nucleotides: 19. The assay was immunoSEQ multiplex PCR, and TCRdb's table has in-frame clones only and misses some. The sample has roughly 110,000 clones; 70% to 90% are singletons. Specimen: peripheral blood, collected 28 days after the second AZD1222 dose. The source of this sequence is an adult who received the AZD1222 COVID-19 vaccine. The V gene is TRBV13, the J gene TRBJ2-7, with TRBD1 identical over 9 bases. The CDR3 DNA follows: TGTGCCAGCAGCCCCCCCCCACTATATACAGGGGGCAGTCCCTACGAGCAGTACTTC. Its translation is CASSPPPLYTGGSPYEQYF. The whole variable domain, filled in from reference TRBV13 and TRBJ2-7, reads AAGVIQSPRHLIKEKRETATLKCYPIPRHDTVYWYQQGPGQDPQFLISFYEKMQSDKGSIPDRFSAQQFSDYHSELNMSSLELGDSALYFCASSPPPLYTGGSPYEQYFGPGTRLTVT.